Below, one TCR beta chain is given with its context. As yet, its antigen is unknown. These data come from a study of OX40 agonist ivuxolimab in advanced cancers. Background on the study: At 0.01 to 10 mg/kg, ivuxolimab was administered intravenously to patients every 2 weeks. Therapy given before enrollment (anti-PD-1, anti-PD-L1 or anti-CTLA-4) was allowed, and over 35% had some.

The CDR3 is 14 amino acids. V lost 6 bases and J lost 1, with 12 bases in between. Germline V gene data show CDR1 as MNHEY and CDR2 as SMNVEV (reference sequence). Findings of the study overall: Part of the nonresponder group also had normalized T-cell clonal expansion that was low. Antigen targets of the expanded peripheral T cells went undetermined.

Here immunoSEQ multiplex PCR was the method, and the copy in TCRdb shows in-frame clones only, minus some. The sample includes about 69,000 clones, nearly 90% of them seen just once. The source of this sequence is an adult with an advanced solid tumor such as melanoma, head and neck, liver or kidney cancer. This sequence joins TRBV27 and TRBJ2-5; tentative D call: TRBD1 (5 bases). Sequences were derived from CD4+ or CD8+ T cells sorted from blood, sampled in a trial of the OX40 agonist ivuxolimab. The CDR3 DNA sequence: TGTGCCAGCAGCCCCTGGGGCCGCCAAGAGACCCAGTACTTC. This gives the protein CASSPWGRQETQYF.